The T cell receptor (beta chain) under discussion was sequenced for a study of metastatic and nonmetastatic thyroid tumors (dated by TCRdb to 2019 to 2021). Describing the broader study: The researchers compared repertoires between peripheral blood samples and tumor or nodule tissue samples from patients with malignant or benign thyroid disease.

This clone was counted many times. No cognate antigen has been identified for it. The sample holds no much larger clone one base away, and base qualities are not on file. The library was built by means of PCR. TCRdb lists the instrument as Illumina HiSeq 4000. High-throughput sequencing was used to profile the TCR beta-chain CDR3 region of every patient. In the original analysis: A classifier to discriminate distant-metastatic papillary thyroid cancer patients was built from CDR3 differences across clinicopathological groups. Repertoire diversity was assessed with the Shannon index, and tumor-blood repertoire similarity with the Morisita-Horn index. The public reads were run again by TCRdb, first through fastp at Q25 and then through MiXCR, and only productive beta chains were kept. The V and J calls were not made by the authors but by TCRdb's processing. Recorded for this sample are about 19,000 clones; 15% to 20% of them occurred a single time. Of the sample, about a fifth falls within the top ten clones.

Study-wide conclusions, independent of this receptor: TCR beta diversity was reported as significantly higher in malignant tumors than in benign nodules, in both blood and tumor samples.

None of the patients had been given any treatment before thyroid surgery. The study retrospectively analysed patient clinical samples collected from about 2012 to 2018 using T-cell receptor beta sequencing. What was sequenced was blood. The TCR comes from a male donor with papillary thyroid cancer or a benign thyroid nodule (not recorded which). Some clones in this sample may be carry-over from other donors' samples.

For the CDR3, the sequence is CSAKGTNQPQHF. The nucleotides read TGCAGTGCCAAAGGGACCAATCAGCCCCAGCATTTT. This chain is built from TRBV20-1 and TRBJ1-5; perhaps TRBD1 is the D gene, with 5 bases matching. The V and J ends are trimmed by 6 bases and 3 bases, leaving 9 bases between them. CDR1 and CDR2, per the germline V gene (reference sequence), are DFQATT and SNEGSKA. From cysteine to phenylalanine, the CDR3 is 12 amino acids long. The only DNA kept is the CDR3, 36 bases in frame from the first base.